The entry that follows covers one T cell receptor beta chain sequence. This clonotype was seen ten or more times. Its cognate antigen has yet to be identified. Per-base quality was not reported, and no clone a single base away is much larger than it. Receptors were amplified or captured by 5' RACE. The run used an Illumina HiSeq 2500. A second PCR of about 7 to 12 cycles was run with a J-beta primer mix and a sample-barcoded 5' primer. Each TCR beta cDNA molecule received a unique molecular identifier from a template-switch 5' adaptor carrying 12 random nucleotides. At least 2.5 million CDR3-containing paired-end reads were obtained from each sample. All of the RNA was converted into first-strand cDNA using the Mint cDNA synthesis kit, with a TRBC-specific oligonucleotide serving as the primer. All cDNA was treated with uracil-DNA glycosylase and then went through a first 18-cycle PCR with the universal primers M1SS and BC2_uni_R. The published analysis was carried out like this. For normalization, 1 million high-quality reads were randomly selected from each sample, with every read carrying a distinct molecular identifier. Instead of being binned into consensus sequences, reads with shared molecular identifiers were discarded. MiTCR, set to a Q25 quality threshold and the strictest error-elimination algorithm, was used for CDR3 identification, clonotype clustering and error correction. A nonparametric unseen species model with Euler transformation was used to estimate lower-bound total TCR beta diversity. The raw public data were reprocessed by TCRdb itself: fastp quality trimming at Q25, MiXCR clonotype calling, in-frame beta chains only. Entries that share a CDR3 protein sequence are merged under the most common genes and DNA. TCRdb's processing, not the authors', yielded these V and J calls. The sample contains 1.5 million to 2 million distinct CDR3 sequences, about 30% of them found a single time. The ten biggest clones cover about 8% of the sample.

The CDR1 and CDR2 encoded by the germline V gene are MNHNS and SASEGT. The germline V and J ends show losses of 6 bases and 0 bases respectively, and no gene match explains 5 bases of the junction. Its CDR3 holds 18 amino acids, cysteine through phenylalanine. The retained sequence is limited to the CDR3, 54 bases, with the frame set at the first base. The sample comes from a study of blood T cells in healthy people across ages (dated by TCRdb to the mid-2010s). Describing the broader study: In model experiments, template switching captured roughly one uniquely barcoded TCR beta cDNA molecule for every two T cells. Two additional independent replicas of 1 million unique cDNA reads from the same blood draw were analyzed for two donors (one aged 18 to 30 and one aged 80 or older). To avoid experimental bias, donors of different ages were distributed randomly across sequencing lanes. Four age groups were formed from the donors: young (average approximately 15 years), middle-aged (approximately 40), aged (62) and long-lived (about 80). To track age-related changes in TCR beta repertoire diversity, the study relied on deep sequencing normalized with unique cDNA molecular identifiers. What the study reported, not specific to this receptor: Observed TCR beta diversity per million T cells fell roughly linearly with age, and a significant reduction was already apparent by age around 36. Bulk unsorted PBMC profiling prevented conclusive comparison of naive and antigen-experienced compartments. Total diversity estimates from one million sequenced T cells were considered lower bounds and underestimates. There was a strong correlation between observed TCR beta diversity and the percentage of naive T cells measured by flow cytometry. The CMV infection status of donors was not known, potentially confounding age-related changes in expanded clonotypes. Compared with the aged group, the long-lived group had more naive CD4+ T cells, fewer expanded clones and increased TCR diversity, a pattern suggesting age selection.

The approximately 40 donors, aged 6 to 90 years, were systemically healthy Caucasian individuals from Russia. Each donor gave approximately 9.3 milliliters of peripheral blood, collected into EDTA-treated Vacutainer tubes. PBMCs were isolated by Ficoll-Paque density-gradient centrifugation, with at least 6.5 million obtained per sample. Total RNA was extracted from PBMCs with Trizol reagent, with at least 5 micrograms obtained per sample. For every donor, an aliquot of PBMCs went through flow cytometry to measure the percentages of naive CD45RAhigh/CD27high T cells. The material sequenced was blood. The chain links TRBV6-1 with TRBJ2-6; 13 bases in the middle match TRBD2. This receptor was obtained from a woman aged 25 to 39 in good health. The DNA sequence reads TGTGCCAGCAGCCGGGGACTAGCGGGGCCCTCTGGGGCCAACGTCCTGACTTTC. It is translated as CASSRGLAGPSGANVLTF.